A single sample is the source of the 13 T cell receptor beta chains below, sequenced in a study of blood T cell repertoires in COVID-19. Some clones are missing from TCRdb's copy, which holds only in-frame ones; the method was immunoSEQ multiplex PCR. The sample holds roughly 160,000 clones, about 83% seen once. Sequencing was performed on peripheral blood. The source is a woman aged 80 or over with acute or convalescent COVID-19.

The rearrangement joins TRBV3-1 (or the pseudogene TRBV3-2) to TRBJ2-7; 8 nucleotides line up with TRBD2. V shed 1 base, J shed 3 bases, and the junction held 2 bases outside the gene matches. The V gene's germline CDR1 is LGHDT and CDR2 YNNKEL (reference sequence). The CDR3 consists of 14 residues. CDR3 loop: CASSQGTSGYEQYF. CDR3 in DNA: TGTGCCAGCAGCCAAGGAACTAGCGGCTACGAGCAGTACTTC.

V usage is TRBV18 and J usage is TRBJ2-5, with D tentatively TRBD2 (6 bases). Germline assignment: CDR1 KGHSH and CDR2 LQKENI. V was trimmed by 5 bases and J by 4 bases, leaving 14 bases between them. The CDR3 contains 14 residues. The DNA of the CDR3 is TGTGCCAGCTCAACCACGCAGGGAGGAGAGACCCAGTACTTC. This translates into CASSTTQGGETQYF.

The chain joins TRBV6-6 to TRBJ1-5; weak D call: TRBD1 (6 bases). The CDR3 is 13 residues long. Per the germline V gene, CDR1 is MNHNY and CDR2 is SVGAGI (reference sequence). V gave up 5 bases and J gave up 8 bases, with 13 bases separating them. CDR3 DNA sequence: TGTGCCAGCAGTCTCCAGGGGTACGAGCCCCAGCATTTT. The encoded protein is CASSLQGYEPQHF.

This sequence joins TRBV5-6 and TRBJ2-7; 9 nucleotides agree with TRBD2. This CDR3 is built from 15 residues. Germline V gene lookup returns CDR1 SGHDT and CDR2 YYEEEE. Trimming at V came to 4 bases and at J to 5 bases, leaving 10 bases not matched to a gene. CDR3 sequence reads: CASSLTGTSFNEQYF. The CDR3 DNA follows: TGTGCCAGCAGCCTTACCGGGACTAGCTTCAACGAGCAGTACTTC. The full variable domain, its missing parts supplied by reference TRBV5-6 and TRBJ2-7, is DAGVTQSPTHLIKTRGQQVTLRCSPKSGHDTVSWYQQALGQGPQFIFQYYEEEERQRGNFPDRFSGHQFPNYSSELNVNALLLGDSALYLCASSLTGTSFNEQYFGPGTRLTVT.

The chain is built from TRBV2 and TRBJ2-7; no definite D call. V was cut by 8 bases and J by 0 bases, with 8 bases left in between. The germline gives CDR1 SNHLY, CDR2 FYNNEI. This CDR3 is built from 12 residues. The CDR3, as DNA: TGTGCCAGCCGTCCCGGCTCCTACGAGCAGTACTTC. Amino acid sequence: CASRPGSYEQYF.

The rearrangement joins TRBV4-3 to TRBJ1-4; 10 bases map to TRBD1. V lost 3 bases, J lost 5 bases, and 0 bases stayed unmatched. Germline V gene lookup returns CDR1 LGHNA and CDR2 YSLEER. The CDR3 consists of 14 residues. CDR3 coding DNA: TGCGCCAGCAGCCAGGGACAGGGGAATGAAAAACTGTTTTTT. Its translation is CASSQGQGNEKLFF.

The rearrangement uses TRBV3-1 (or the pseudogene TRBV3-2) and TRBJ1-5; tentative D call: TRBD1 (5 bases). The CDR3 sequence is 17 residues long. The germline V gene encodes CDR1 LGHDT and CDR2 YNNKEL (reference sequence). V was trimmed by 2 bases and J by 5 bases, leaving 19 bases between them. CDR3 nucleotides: TGTGCCAGCAGCCAAACAACGGGACTCCAAGTCCATCAGCCCCAGCATTTT. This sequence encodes CASSQTTGLQVHQPQHF.

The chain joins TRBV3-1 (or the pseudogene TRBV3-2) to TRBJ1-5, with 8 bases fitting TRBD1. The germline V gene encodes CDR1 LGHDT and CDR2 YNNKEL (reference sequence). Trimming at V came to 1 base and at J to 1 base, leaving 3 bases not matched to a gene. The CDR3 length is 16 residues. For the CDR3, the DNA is TGTGCCAGCAGCCAAGGGACAGGGTACAGCAATCAGCCCCAGCATTTT. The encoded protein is CASSQGTGYSNQPQHF.

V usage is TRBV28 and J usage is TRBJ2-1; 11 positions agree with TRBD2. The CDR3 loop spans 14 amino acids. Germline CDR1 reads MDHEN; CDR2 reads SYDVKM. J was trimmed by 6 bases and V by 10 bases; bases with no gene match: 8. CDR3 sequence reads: CAILTSGASNEQFF. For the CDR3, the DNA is TGTGCCATCCTGACTAGCGGGGCGTCCAATGAGCAGTTCTTC. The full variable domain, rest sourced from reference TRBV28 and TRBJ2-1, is DVKVTQSSRYLVKRTGEKVFLECVQDMDHENMFWYRQDPGLGLRLIYFSYDVKMKEKGDIPEGYSVSREKKERFSLILESASTNQTSMYLCAILTSGASNEQFFGPGTRLTVL.

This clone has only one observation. As DNA, the CDR3 is TGTGCCAGCAAATCTGACAGGGGAGGTGAAAAACTGTTTTTT. Its protein is CASKSDRGGEKLFF. V and J are TRBV2 and TRBJ1-4; 8 bases agree with TRBD1. The V and J ends lost 7 bases and 7 bases, in that order; junction bases with no gene match: 8. The CDR3 sequence is 14 residues long. CDR1 and CDR2 from the germline V gene are SNHLY and FYNNEI. The full variable domain, rest sourced from reference TRBV2 and TRBJ1-4, is EPEVTQTPSHQVTQMGQEVILRCVPISNHLYFYWYRQILGQKVEFLVSFYNNEISEKSEIFDDQFSVERPDGSNFTLKIRSTKLEDSAMYFCASKSDRGGEKLFFGSGTQLSVL.

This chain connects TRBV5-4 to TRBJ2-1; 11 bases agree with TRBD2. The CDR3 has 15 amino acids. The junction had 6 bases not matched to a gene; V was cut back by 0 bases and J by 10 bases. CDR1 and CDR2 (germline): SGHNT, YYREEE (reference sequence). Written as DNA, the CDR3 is TGTGCCAGCAGCTTGGGGCTAGCGGGGGGTTGGGAGCAGTTCTTC. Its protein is CASSLGLAGGWEQFF.

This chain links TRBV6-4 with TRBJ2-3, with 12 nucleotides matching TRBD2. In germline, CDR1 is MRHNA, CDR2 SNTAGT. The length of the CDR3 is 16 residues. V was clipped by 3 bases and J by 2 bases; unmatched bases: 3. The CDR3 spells CASSEASGGATDTQYF. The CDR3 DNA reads TGTGCCAGCAGTGAGGCTAGCGGGGGGGCCACAGATACGCAGTATTTT.

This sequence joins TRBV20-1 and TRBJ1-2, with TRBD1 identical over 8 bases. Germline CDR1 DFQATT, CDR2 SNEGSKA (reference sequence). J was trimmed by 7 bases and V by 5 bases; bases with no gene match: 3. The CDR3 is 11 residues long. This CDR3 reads CSAPTGAGYTF. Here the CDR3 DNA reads TGCAGTGCTCCGACAGGGGCTGGCTACACCTTC.